A selection of T cell receptor beta chains follows, all from one sample in a study of control samples from healthy donors and cancer patients. Method: immunoSEQ multiplex PCR; TCRdb's copy keeps in-frame clones and lacks some. Of 95,000 to 150,000 clones in the sample, around nine tenths were seen once. Sequenced material: blood. The receptors stem from a man aged 40-49 years in good health. The CDR3 runs from the conserved cysteine through the conserved F or W. D genes are given only for firm matches. Only part of the rows carry a size: once, few, many, or a class if the clone is expanded.

NA,TRBJ1-6,NA,TRBV2,TGTGCCAGCAGGACCCTGGGTTCACCCCCCCACTTT,CASRTLGSPPHF
TRBD1,TRBJ1-2,NA,TRBV5-1,TGCGCCAGCAGCTTCCCGGACAGGGAAGGCGGCTACACCTTC,CASSFPDREGGYTF
NA,TRBJ1-5,NA,TRBV21-1,TGTGCCAGCAGCAGCCTTCGGGGCCAGCCCCAGCATTTT,CASSSLRGQPQHF
NA,TRBJ1-4,once,TRBV19,TGTGCCAGTGGGTTCGCTAGTGAAAAACTGTTTTTT,CASGFASEKLFF
NA,TRBJ1-4,NA,TRBV21-1,TGTGCCAGCAGCAAAGGGGGCCGACAGGGTTTTTATGAAAAACTGTTTTTT,CASSKGGRQGFYEKLFF
NA,TRBJ2-2,NA,TRBV13,TGTGCCAGCAGCTCAGCGGACGGATACACCGGGGAGCTGTTTTTT,CASSSADGYTGELFF
NA,TRBJ1-4,NA,TRBV9,TGTGCCAGCAGCGTAGGGACCGGACAGACGAATGAAAAACTGTTTTTT,CASSVGTGQTNEKLFF
TRBD1,TRBJ1-1,few,TRBV29-1,TGCAGCGTGAGGGGACAGGGAGGATTCACTGAAGCTTTCTTT,CSVRGQGGFTEAFF
NA,TRBJ2-7,NA,TRBV9,TGTGCCAGCAGCCCCCAAGACACTAGCTCCTACGAGCAGTACTTC,CASSPQDTSSYEQYF
NA,TRBJ1-1,NA,TRBV12-3/TRBV12-4,TGTGCCAGCAGTTGGACAGTGAACACTGAAGCTTTCTTT,CASSWTVNTEAFF
NA,TRBJ1-3,NA,TRBV21-1,TGTGCCAGCAGCTCTTCGGACAGGGTCTCTGGAAACACCATATATTTT,CASSSSDRVSGNTIYF
TRBD1,TRBJ1-2,NA,TRBV15,TGTGCCACCAGCAAAGGGACAGGGGTTGGCTACACCTTC,CATSKGTGVGYTF
NA,TRBJ1-3,NA,TRBV9,TGTGCCAGCAGCGTAGTCGAGCGCAGGCCTCCCATATATTTT,CASSVVERRPPIYF
NA,TRBJ2-7,NA,TRBV6-2/TRBV6-3,TGTGCCAGCAGTTACTCGAGTGGCGGCGCTTACGAGCAGTACTTC,CASSYSSGGAYEQYF
NA,TRBJ2-3,few,TRBV10-3,TGTGCCATCAGGAAAATGGGGGGGGCCACAGATACGCAGTATTTT,CAIRKMGGATDTQYF
NA,TRBJ1-5,few,TRBV9,TGTGCCAGCAGCGTAGGGACAAGTAGGAATCAGCCCCAGCATTTT,CASSVGTSRNQPQHF
TRBD2,TRBJ2-7,few,TRBV4-1,TGCGCCAGCAGCCCGACATTCGGCCTAGCGGGGGGTTTCAAGCAGTACTTC,CASSPTFGLAGGFKQYF
TRBD1,TRBJ2-5,NA,TRBV18,TGTGCCAGCTCAACCGGGACAGGGGGCTCAGAGACCCAGTACTTC,CASSTGTGGSETQYF
NA,TRBJ1-1,NA,TRBV6-6,TGTGCCGCACAGGGCGGGAACACTGAAGCTTTCTTT,CAAQGGNTEAFF
TRBD2,TRBJ2-2,once,TRBV24-1,TGTGCCACCAGTGATCAAGGCCTTACTAGCGGGTTCAACACCGGGGAGCTGTTTTTT,CATSDQGLTSGFNTGELFF
NA,TRBJ1-1,NA,TRBV11-2,TGTGCCAGCAGGGGTCTAAGAACACCTATCCGAGCTTTCTTT,CASRGLRTPIRAFF
NA,TRBJ2-2,NA,TRBV6-5,TGTGCCAGCAGTTTTCAAACAGGCACCGGGGAGCTGTTTTTT,CASSFQTGTGELFF
NA,TRBJ2-5,NA,TRBV5-1,TGCGCCAGCAGCCTGGGGGGAGGAGAGACCCAGTACTTC,CASSLGGGETQYF
NA,TRBJ1-1,NA,TRBV16,TGTGCCAGCAGCCAACCAGGAGGTCACACTGAAGCTTTCTTT,CASSQPGGHTEAFF
NA,TRBJ1-3,NA,TRBV18,TGTGCCAGCTCACCCCTGGACACGAGCTCTGGAAACACCATATATTTT,CASSPLDTSSGNTIYF
NA,TRBJ1-2,few,TRBV10-3,TGTGCCATCAGTGAGTCCCACGCTCGGCGGCTTAACTATGGCTACACCTTC,CAISESHARRLNYGYTF
TRBD2,TRBJ2-7,NA,TRBV6-5,TGTGCCAGCAGTCCCGGGACTAGCGGCTCCTACGAGCAGTACTTC,CASSPGTSGSYEQYF
TRBD1,TRBJ1-2,NA,TRBV3-1/TRBV3-2,TGTGCCAGCAGCCAAGGTTGGGACAGGAATTATGGCTACACCTTC,CASSQGWDRNYGYTF
TRBD1,TRBJ1-2,NA,TRBV9,TGTGCCAGCAGCCCCGGGACAGGGGGAGGTGGCTACACCTTC,CASSPGTGGGGYTF
TRBD1,TRBJ1-2,many,TRBV11-3,TGTGCCAGCAGATCAGGGGGCACCGGTCTCGATGGCTACACCTTC,CASRSGGTGLDGYTF
NA,TRBJ1-2,NA,TRBV9,TGTGCCAGCAGCGTAGGGATGAGCTATGGCTACACCTTC,CASSVGMSYGYTF
TRBD1,TRBJ2-5,once,TRBV11-2,TGTGCCAGCAGCTTGGTTCGGACAGGAAAAGAGACCCAGTACTTC,CASSLVRTGKETQYF
NA,TRBJ1-3,NA,TRBV29-1,TGCAGCGTTGCCGAGCGGATTTACGGAAACACCATATATTTT,CSVAERIYGNTIYF
TRBD2,TRBJ2-1,NA,TRBV7-2,TGTGCCAGCAGCTTAGCTAGCGGGGGGCTTGGTGAGCAGTTCTTC,CASSLASGGLGEQFF
TRBD1,TRBJ1-1,NA,TRBV7-9,TGTGCCAGCAGCCCCGACAGGGGGCTTCGCGAAGCTTTCTTT,CASSPDRGLREAFF
TRBD2,TRBJ2-2,NA,TRBV5-4,TGTGCCAGCAGCTTACTAGCGGGAATCCCCGGGGAGCTGTTTTTT,CASSLLAGIPGELFF
NA,TRBJ1-2,NA,TRBV5-6,TGTGCCAGCAGCCCCCGGCAGGGTGGTGGCTACACCTTC,CASSPRQGGGYTF
NA,TRBJ2-3,NA,TRBV29-1,TGCAGCGTCGACGGATCTAGCACAGATACGCAGTATTTT,CSVDGSSTDTQYF